This T cell receptor (beta chain) originates from a study of cytomegalovirus exposure and HLA in healthy donors. This CDR3 region has 15 residues. The germline V gene has CDR1 SGHRS and CDR2 YFSETQ. V shed 2 bases and J shed 2 bases, with 12 bases lying between them. Both 60 Vbeta primers and 13 Jbeta primers went into the PCR. TCRdb's copy holds only in-frame clones and misses some; the assay was immunoSEQ multiplex PCR. The table lists some 130,000 clones, 70% to 80% of them singletons. What was sequenced was PBMCs. The receptor was derived from a man aged 35 to 55 in good health and CMV-seropositive. The chain recombines TRBV5-1 with TRBJ2-3, with D unclear. In DNA form, the CDR3 reads TGCGCCAGCAGCTTCGATGGAGCTCACACAGATACGCAGTATTTT. Amino acids: CASSFDGAHTDTQYF. The full variable domain, its missing parts supplied by reference TRBV5-1 and TRBJ2-3, is KAGVTQTPRYLIKTRGQQVTLSCSPISGHRSVSWYQQTPGQGLQFLFEYFSETQRNKGNFPGRFSGRQFSNSRSEMNVSTLELGDSALYLCASSFDGAHTDTQYFGPGTRLTVL.